What follows are 8 T cell receptor beta chains derived from one specimen sequenced in a study of blood T cells in healthy people across ages (dated by TCRdb to 2014 to 2015). Library creation used 5' RACE. The instrument given in TCRdb is Illumina HiSeq 2500. A second PCR of roughly 7 to 11 cycles was performed with a sample-barcoded 5' primer and a J-beta primer mix. The public sequencing data were trimmed at Q25 with fastp and processed into clonotypes with MiXCR by TCRdb, which kept only in-frame beta chains. A single entry per CDR3 protein holds the most common genes and DNA from its merged rows. The sample table contains about a million distinct CDR3 sequences; only one count was recorded for 48% of them. Around an eighth of the sample goes to the ten largest clones. What was sequenced was blood. These receptors all come from a man aged 25-45 years in good health.

The chain joins TRBV28 to TRBJ1-5; the match to TRBD1 covers 9 bases. The CDR3 is made up of 15 amino acids. V gave up 10 bases and J gave up 3 bases; unmatched junction bases: 10. CDR1 is MDHEN and CDR2 is SYDVKM in the germline V gene. Here the CDR3 reads CATIKQGAFNQPQHF. The CDR3 nucleotides are TGTGCCACCATCAAACAGGGGGCCTTCAATCAGCCCCAGCATTTT.

This clonotype was picked up a small number of times. The rearrangement joins TRBV5-1 to TRBJ2-1, with D uncertain. The CDR3 length is 15 residues. CDR1 and CDR2 (germline): SGHRS, YFSETQ. Trimming took 4 bases from V and 1 from J, leaving 12 bases between them. The CDR3 sequence: CASSPSAESYNEQFF. CDR3 nucleotide sequence: TGCGCCAGCAGCCCTTCGGCAGAATCCTACAATGAGCAGTTCTTC.

This clonotype was recorded a few times. A junction end diverges from the germline sequence, so it may reflect a read error. The J gene is TRBJ2-1, the V gene TRBV7-7; TRBD2 matches 8 bases. Germline V CDR1 and CDR2: SSHAT, FNYEAQ (reference sequence). CDR3 length: 15 amino acids. CDR3 coding DNA: TGTGCTAGCAGCTTAGCGGGGACCCCCTACAATGAGCAGTTCTTC. Translating gives CASSLAGTPYNEQFF. Using reference TRBV7-7 and TRBJ2-1 for the parts outside the CDR3, the full variable domain is GAGVSQSPRYKVTKRGQDVTLRCDPISSHATLYWYQQALGQGPEFLTYFNYEAQPDKSGLPSDRFSAERPEGSISTLTIQRTEQRDSAMYRCASSLAGTPYNEQFFGPGTRLTVL.

Only a few counts were recorded for this clonotype. This rearrangement joins TRBV7-2 to TRBJ2-1; D is uncertain. Per germline, CDR1 SGHTA and CDR2 FQGNSA. The CDR3 consists of 14 residues. V lost 2 bases to trimming and J lost 8 bases, with 13 bases between them. The CDR3, as DNA: TGTGCCAGCAGCTTACGGGCTAGAGTCCATGAGCAGTTCTTC. It specifies CASSLRARVHEQFF.

V is TRBV20-1 and J is TRBJ2-5; D gene uncertain. V lost 6 bases to trimming and J lost 11 bases, with 22 bases between them. This CDR3 region has 13 residues. Germline values: CDR1 DFQATT, CDR2 SNEGSKA (reference sequence). CDR3 bases: TGCAGTGCGCCTCGTTGGACCGGCAATGAGCAGTACTTC. It specifies CSAPRWTGNEQYF.

This clonotype was seen a single time. The chain joins TRBV6-6 to TRBJ2-1, with D possibly matching TRBD1 (6 bases). The germline gives CDR1 MNHNY, CDR2 SVGAGI (reference sequence). V lost 0 bases and J 1 base, leaving 10 bases between the germline ends. CDR3 length equals 16 residues. The CDR3 nucleotides read TGTGCCAGCAGTTACTCAGCAGGGGAGTCCTACAATGAGCAGTTCTTC. Translation: CASSYSAGESYNEQFF.

This CDR3 is CASTLLLGSYGYTF. CDR3 DNA sequence: TGTGCCAGCACCCTACTTCTTGGGAGCTATGGCTACACCTTC. This chain links TRBV6-6 with TRBJ1-2, with D unresolved. This CDR3 comprises 14 residues. Trimming cost V 7 bases and J 4 bases, with 16 bases left between them. CDR1 and CDR2 (germline): MNHNY, SVGAGI (reference sequence).

The CDR3 spells CASSFETANTEAFF. Here the CDR3 DNA reads TGTGCCAGCAGCTTCGAAACGGCGAACACTGAAGCTTTCTTT. The chain employs TRBV11-2 and TRBJ1-1; D is unclear. Trimming took off 3 bases at V and 1 base at J, with 9 bases between the two ends. CDR3 length equals 14 residues. Germline V gives CDR1 SGHAT, CDR2 FQNNGV. Variable domain in full (rest from reference TRBV11-2 and TRBJ1-1): EAGVAQSPRYKIIEKRQSVAFWCNPISGHATLYWYQQILGQGPKLLIQFQNNGVVDDSQLPKDRFSAERLKGVDSTLKIQPAKLEDSAVYLCASSFETANTEAFFGQGTRLTVV.